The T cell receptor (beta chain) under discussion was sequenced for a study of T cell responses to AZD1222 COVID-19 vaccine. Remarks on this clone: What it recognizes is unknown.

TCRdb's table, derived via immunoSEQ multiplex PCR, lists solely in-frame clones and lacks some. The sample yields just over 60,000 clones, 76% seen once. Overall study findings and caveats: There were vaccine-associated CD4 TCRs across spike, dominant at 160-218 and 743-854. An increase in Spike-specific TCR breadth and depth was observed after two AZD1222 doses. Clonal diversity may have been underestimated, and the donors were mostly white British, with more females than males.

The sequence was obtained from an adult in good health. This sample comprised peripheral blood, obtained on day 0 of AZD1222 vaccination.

As DNA, the CDR3 is TGTGCCAGCAGCTTAAAACCCACAGATACGCAGTATTTT. Protein sequence: CASSLKPTDTQYF. The chain recombines TRBV7-2 with TRBJ2-3; D unclear. The CDR3 runs 13 residues. From germline, CDR1 is SGHTA and CDR2 FQGNSA. The V and J ends lost 2 bases and 2 bases respectively, with 5 bases between them.